Shown below are 30 T cell receptor beta chains from a single sample sequenced in a study of response to subunit inactivated influenza vaccine. Each CDR3 protein gets one entry after TCRdb re-called the RT-PCR reads with MiXCR. The sample has approximately 570,000 distinct CDR3 sequences, about 7.6% seen once. The specimen comprised PBMCs from blood, sampled roughly 24 months after vaccination. These receptors all come from a man in his fifties or sixties who received an inactivated influenza vaccine.

This clonotype appeared many times. This chain connects TRBV3-1 to TRBJ1-4; D perhaps matches TRBD1 (5 bases). Per the germline V gene, CDR1 is LGHDT and CDR2 is YNNKEL (reference sequence). This CDR3 is built from 15 residues. Trimming pared 7 bases from V and 7 bases from J, leaving 19 bases between. In DNA form, the CDR3 reads TGTGCCAGCACCCAGGGAGAGGGACCAGGTGAAAAACTGTTTTTT. This translates into CASTQGEGPGEKLFF.

The chain couples TRBV28 to TRBJ2-7; 8 bases align to TRBD2. The junction had 8 bases not matched to a gene; V was cut back by 5 bases and J by 5 bases. The CDR3 has 14 residues. In germline, CDR1 is MDHEN, CDR2 SYDVKM. The CDR3 coding sequence is TGTGCCAGCAGTGCCCGGGGGGGCTTAAACGAGCAGTACTTC. Encoded protein: CASSARGGLNEQYF.

V gene TRBV10-1 combines with J gene TRBJ2-4; D call uncertain. Trimming took off 3 bases at V and 4 bases at J, with 4 bases between the two ends. This CDR3 region has 12 residues. Germline CDR1 WNHNN, CDR2 SYGVQD (reference sequence). CDR3 sequence: CASSDGKNIQYF. The CDR3 DNA is TGCGCCAGCAGTGACGGGAAAAACATTCAGTACTTC.

In its sample, this clonotype was seen many times. The chain recombines TRBV2 with TRBJ1-5, with 8 bases that match TRBD1. There are 16 residues in the CDR3. Per germline, CDR1 SNHLY and CDR2 FYNNEI. J gave up 0 bases and V 4 bases, and 5 bases lay outside the gene matches. CDR3: CASSARTGGSNQPQHF. The CDR3 DNA reads as TGTGCCAGCAGTGCGCGCACAGGGGGTAGCAATCAGCCCCAGCATTTT.

This clonotype has more than one count but fewer than ten. V is TRBV5-1 and J is TRBJ2-7; TRBD2 matches at 10 bases. Germline V gives CDR1 SGHRS, CDR2 YFSETQ. This CDR3 region has 13 residues. V lost 4 bases to trimming and J lost 9 bases; unmatched junction nucleotides: 7. The CDR3 nucleotides are TGCGCCAGCAGCCCCGAGCGGGAGGGTCGGCAGTACTTC. Its translation is CASSPEREGRQYF.

The chain recombines TRBV4-3 with TRBJ1-2; D is ambiguous. The CDR3 has 13 amino acids. Trimming left V 0 bases short and J 5 bases short, with 7 bases between. The germline gives CDR1 LGHNA, CDR2 YSLEER. The CDR3 DNA is TGCGCCAGCAGCCAAGATACGGGATATGGCTACACCTTC. It codes for CASSQDTGYGYTF.

The rearrangement joins TRBV5-6 to TRBJ2-2; TRBD2 might be the D (5 bases). Per the germline V gene, CDR1 is SGHDT and CDR2 is YYEEEE. V was clipped by 3 bases and J by 5 bases, with 14 bases between them. This CDR3 spans 15 amino acids. CDR3 region: CASSSRRRETGELFF. CDR3 DNA sequence: TGTGCCAGCAGCTCCAGGAGACGGGAAACCGGGGAGCTGTTTTTT. Looking up the rest from reference TRBV5-6 and TRBJ2-2 gives the full variable domain: DAGVTQSPTHLIKTRGQQVTLRCSPKSGHDTVSWYQQALGQGPQFIFQYYEEEERQRGNFPDRFSGHQFPNYSSELNVNALLLGDSALYLCASSSRRRETGELFFGEGSRLTVL.

This clonotype was found a few times. The chain couples TRBV20-1 to TRBJ1-1; 7 bases are a match to TRBD1. Germline CDR1 and CDR2: DFQATT and SNEGSKA (reference sequence). V was pared by 8 bases and J by 11 bases, with 20 bases of the junction left unmatched. CDR3 size: 14 residues. Here the CDR3 reads CSSLQMGGGEVAFF. CDR3 nucleotides: TGCAGTTCTCTACAGATGGGAGGGGGCGAAGTGGCTTTCTTT.

This sequence joins TRBV14 and TRBJ2-1, with TRBD2 identical over 13 bases. This CDR3 comprises 22 residues. Germline V gene lookup returns CDR1 SGHDN and CDR2 FVKESK. With V trimmed by 0 bases and J by 0 bases, 14 bases remained unmatched. The CDR3 reads CASSQDFWGLAGPTSSYNEQFF. For the CDR3, the DNA is TGTGCCAGCAGCCAAGATTTTTGGGGACTAGCGGGGCCCACAAGCTCCTACAATGAGCAGTTCTTC.

V gene TRBV7-2 combines with J gene TRBJ2-2; D is unclear. CDR3 length: 13 residues. V lost 4 bases, J lost 6 bases, and 9 bases lay in between. In germline, CDR1 is SGHTA, CDR2 FQGNSA. This CDR3 is CASSYTPAGELFF. As DNA, the CDR3 is TGTGCCAGCAGCTATACTCCTGCCGGGGAGCTGTTTTTT. Complete variable domain (other parts from reference TRBV7-2 and TRBJ2-2): GAGVSQSPSNKVTEKGKDVELRCDPISGHTALYWYRQSLGQGLEFLIYFQGNSAPDKSGLPSDRFSAERTGGSVSTLTIQRTQQEDSAVYLCASSYTPAGELFFGEGSRLTVL.

This clonotype was observed many times. The rearrangement links TRBV20-1 to TRBJ2-1; TRBD1 matches at 9 bases. The CDR3 sequence is 14 residues long. Germline V gene sequence: CDR1 DFQATT, CDR2 SNEGSKA (reference sequence). Unmatched junction bases numbered 8, after V lost 6 bases and J lost 5 bases. CDR3 protein: CSAVLRDRDNEQFF. CDR3 nucleotides: TGCAGTGCCGTCCTTCGGGACAGGGACAATGAGCAGTTCTTC.

The genes are TRBV7-9 and TRBJ2-7; D gene unclear. This CDR3 comprises 12 residues. Germline CDR1 and CDR2: SEHNR and FQNEAQ (reference sequence). Trimming stripped 2 bases from V and 6 bases from J, with 8 bases between. The CDR3 sequence: CASSLPSAEQYF. Written as DNA, the CDR3 is TGTGCCAGCAGCTTACCCTCGGCCGAGCAGTACTTC.

The chain recombines TRBV6-5 with TRBJ2-7, with D unclear. Germline CDR1 and CDR2: MNHEY and SVGAGI. The ends were cut back, 6 bases at V and 5 bases at J, with 11 bases in the middle. The CDR3 extends over 12 amino acids. The CDR3 coding sequence is TGTGCCAGCAGGCCCCACGTTCACGAGCAGTACTTC. This sequence encodes CASRPHVHEQYF.

This chain's CDR3 is CASSLSTGFNEQFF. The CDR3 bases are TGTGCCAGCAGCTTAAGTACAGGGTTCAATGAGCAGTTCTTC. J is TRBJ2-1 and V is TRBV7-6; a weak D match, TRBD1 (6 bases). CDR3 length: 14 amino acids. V lost 2 bases and J 6 bases, leaving 11 bases between the germline ends. Germline V gene data show CDR1 as SGHVS and CDR2 as FNYEAQ.

On this clonotype itself: This may arise from a read error, as a much more abundant clone is one base away. The rearrangement uses TRBV11-2 and TRBJ2-7; D is undetermined. V was trimmed by 6 bases and J by 0 bases, leaving 3 bases between them. CDR1 is SGHAT and CDR2 is FQNNGV in the germline V gene. This CDR3 contains 11 residues. The CDR3 nucleotides are TGTGCCAGCAGGTACTCCTACGAGCAGTACTTC. Translated, it gives CASRYSYEQYF.

As DNA, the CDR3 is TGTGCCAGCAGTAGACCGGGACAGGGGTCATACACTGAAGCTTTCTTT. This gives the protein CASSRPGQGSYTEAFF. The rearrangement joins TRBV6-1 to TRBJ1-1, with TRBD1 matching 10 bases. V dropped 5 bases and J dropped 3; count of bases not matched to a gene: 9. The V gene's germline CDR1 is MNHNS and CDR2 SASEGT. The CDR3 loop spans 16 amino acids.

This clonotype showed up many times. The J gene is TRBJ2-1, the V gene TRBV12-5, with 8 bases lining up with TRBD2. The J segment lost 9 bases and the V segment lost 5 bases, leaving 6 bases of the junction unmatched. Per the germline V gene, CDR1 is LGHNT and CDR2 is FRNRAP. This CDR3 is 13 amino acids long. The CDR3 here is CASGGSGSGEQFF. CDR3 nucleotide sequence: TGTGCTAGTGGTGGGAGCGGGAGTGGTGAGCAGTTCTTC.

This clonotype was seen a single time. Being one base from a much bigger clone, this may be a read error. The chain links TRBV5-1 to TRBJ1-2; D not resolved. The CDR3 contains 14 residues. CDR1 and CDR2 (germline): SGHRS, YFSETQ. The V end lost 1 base, the J end lost 2 bases, and 9 bases lay between the germline ends. In nucleotides, the CDR3 is TGCGCCAGCAGCTTGATGGAGCTAAACTATGGCTACACCTTC. This sequence encodes CASSLMELNYGYTF.

The V and J genes are TRBV10-3 and TRBJ2-1, with D unresolved. V shed 3 bases and J shed 1 base, with 13 bases lying between them. The length of the CDR3 is 16 residues. From germline, CDR1 is ENHRY and CDR2 SYGVKD. The CDR3 nucleotides are TGTGCCATCAGTGATGGCCGACCCCAATCCTACAATGAGCAGTTCTTC. Protein sequence: CAISDGRPQSYNEQFF.

The V gene is TRBV9, the J gene TRBJ2-2, with D perhaps TRBD1 (6 bases). Deletions cut 1 base from V and 7 bases from J, with 17 bases between. Germline CDR1 reads SGDLS; CDR2 reads YYNGEE. This CDR3 comprises 16 residues. The CDR3 sequence: CASSVFAQGSYGELFF. CDR3 DNA: TGTGCCAGCAGCGTATTTGCGCAGGGGAGTTACGGGGAGCTGTTTTTT.

This chain uses TRBV5-1 with TRBJ2-2; the D gene is possibly TRBD1 (5 bases). Trimming removed 3 bases at V and 6 bases at J, with 12 bases between. Per the germline V gene, CDR1 is SGHRS and CDR2 is YFSETQ. The CDR3 extends over 14 amino acids. The CDR3 DNA sequence: TGCGCCAGCAGCTCGCACCAGGGCGCCGGGGAGCTGTTTTTT. Encoded protein: CASSSHQGAGELFF. Full variable domain (rest looked up from reference TRBV5-1 and TRBJ2-2): KAGVTQTPRYLIKTRGQQVTLSCSPISGHRSVSWYQQTPGQGLQFLFEYFSETQRNKGNFPGRFSGRQFSNSRSEMNVSTLELGDSALYLCASSSHQGAGELFFGEGSRLTVL.

This clonotype was recorded a few times. V usage is TRBV30 and J usage is TRBJ1-1; D is unclear. Trimming took 4 bases from V and 0 from J, leaving 9 bases between them. This CDR3 region has 13 residues. CDR1 is GTSNPN and CDR2 is SVGIG in the germline V gene (reference sequence). The CDR3 loop is CAWNRGVNTEAFF. CDR3 coding DNA: TGTGCCTGGAATCGTGGAGTGAACACTGAAGCTTTCTTT.

There are a few counts of this clonotype. The chain couples TRBV5-1 to TRBJ2-5; 14 nucleotides agree with TRBD2. Germline V gene lookup returns CDR1 SGHRS and CDR2 YFSETQ. This CDR3 is 16 amino acids long. Losses at the gene ends were 4 bases for V and 5 bases for J; bases not matched to a gene: 7. The CDR3 DNA reads TGCGCCAGCAGCCTGGGGACTAGCGGGAGAGGGGAGACCCAGTACTTC. As protein: CASSLGTSGRGETQYF.

This clonotype was observed a few times. The gene calls are TRBV20-1 and TRBJ2-7, with TRBD2 identical over 8 bases. The germline V gene has CDR1 DFQATT and CDR2 SNEGSKA (reference sequence). There are 13 residues in the CDR3. V lost 3 bases to trimming and J lost 0 bases; unmatched junction nucleotides: 1. The DNA for the CDR3 is TGCAGTGCTAGCGGGGGGGCCTCCTACGAGCAGTACTTC. Translated: CSASGGASYEQYF.

This clonotype was counted only a few times. The chain combines TRBV10-3 with TRBJ2-1; D remains ambiguous. Trimming cost V 2 bases and J 5 bases, with 10 bases left between them. The length of the CDR3 is 14 residues. Germline V gene lookup returns CDR1 ENHRY and CDR2 SYGVKD. The CDR3 sequence: CAISEPLVNNEQFF. CDR3 in DNA: TGTGCCATCAGTGAGCCCCTGGTAAACAATGAGCAGTTCTTC.

The J gene is TRBJ1-4, the V gene TRBV21-1; the D call in the table, TRBD1, was not verified against the DNA. TRBV21-1 is recorded as a pseudogene. The CDR3 has 19 amino acids. Here the CDR3 DNA reads TGTGCCAGCAGCAAAGTGGAGAGGGAACAGGGACGGACTAATGAAAAACTGTTTTTT. This sequence encodes CASSKVEREQGRTNEKLFF.

The J gene is TRBJ2-5, the V gene TRBV20-1, with D unclear. Germline V gene data show CDR1 as DFQATT and CDR2 as SNEGSKA (reference sequence). The germline V and J ends were trimmed by 0 bases and 2 bases, with 19 bases remaining between them. The CDR3 is 17 amino acids. The CDR3 coding sequence is TGCAGTGCTAGAGATCCGTGGAATGATCTCGGGCAAGAGACCCAGTACTTC. Translation: CSARDPWNDLGQETQYF.

The V call is TRBV10-3, the J call TRBJ2-1; D is unresolved. V was cut by 10 bases and J by 2 bases, with 18 bases left in between. Germline-derived CDR1 and CDR2 are ENHRY and SYGVKD. There are 15 residues in the CDR3. The chain's CDR3 is CASSSPASAYNEQFF. CDR3 nucleotides: TGTGCCAGCAGCTCTCCGGCGAGTGCCTACAATGAGCAGTTCTTC.

Many counts were recorded for this clonotype. The chain combines TRBV14 with TRBJ2-3; no definite D call. Between the trimmed V and J ends, which lost 5 bases and 0 bases, there was a span of 6 bases. Looked up from germline, CDR1 is SGHDN and CDR2 is FVKESK. This CDR3 region has 13 residues. The CDR3 region is CASSKYSTDTQYF. The DNA for the CDR3 is TGTGCCAGCAGCAAATACAGCACAGATACGCAGTATTTT.

The chain has TRBV29-1 and TRBJ2-5; D gene ambiguous. The germline V gene encodes CDR1 SQVTM and CDR2 ANQGSEA. The V gene lost 4 bases and the J gene lost 0 bases, with 6 bases spanning the gap. This CDR3 has 12 amino acids. As DNA, the CDR3 is TGCAGCGTTGTGTGGGACCAAGAGACCCAGTACTTC. As protein: CSVVWDQETQYF. The whole variable domain, filled in from reference TRBV29-1 and TRBJ2-5, reads SAVISQKPSRDICQRGTSLTIQCQVDSQVTMMFWYRQQPGQSLTLIATANQGSEATYESGFVIDKFPISRPNLTFSTLTVSNMSPEDSSIYLCSVVWDQETQYFGPGTRLLVL.